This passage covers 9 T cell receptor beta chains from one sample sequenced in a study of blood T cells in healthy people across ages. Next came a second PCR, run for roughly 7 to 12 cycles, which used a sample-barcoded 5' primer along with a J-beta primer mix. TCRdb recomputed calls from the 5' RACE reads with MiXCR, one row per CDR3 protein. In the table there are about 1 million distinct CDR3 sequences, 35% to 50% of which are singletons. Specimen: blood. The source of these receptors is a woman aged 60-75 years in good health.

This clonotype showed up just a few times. The CDR3 sequence: CASKQDSTDTQYF. Here the CDR3 DNA reads TGTGCCAGCAAACAGGACAGCACAGATACGCAGTATTTT. The chain uses TRBV12-3 or TRBV12-4 and TRBJ2-3; TRBD1 is a possible D gene (5 bases). CDR3 length equals 13 residues. Between the trimmed V and J ends, which lost 7 bases and 0 bases, there was a span of 8 bases.

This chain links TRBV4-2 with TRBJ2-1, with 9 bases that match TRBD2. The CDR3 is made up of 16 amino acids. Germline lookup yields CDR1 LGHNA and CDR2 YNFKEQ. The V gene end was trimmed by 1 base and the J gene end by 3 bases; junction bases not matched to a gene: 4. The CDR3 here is CASSQVGTSFYNEQFF. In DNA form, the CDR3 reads TGTGCCAGCAGCCAAGTAGGGACTAGCTTCTACAATGAGCAGTTCTTC.

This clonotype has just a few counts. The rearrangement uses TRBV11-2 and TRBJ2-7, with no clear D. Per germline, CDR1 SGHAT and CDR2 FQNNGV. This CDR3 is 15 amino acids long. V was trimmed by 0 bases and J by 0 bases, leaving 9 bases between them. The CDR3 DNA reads TGTGCCAGCAGCTTAGATCTCGGGTACTCCTACGAGCAGTACTTC. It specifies CASSLDLGYSYEQYF.

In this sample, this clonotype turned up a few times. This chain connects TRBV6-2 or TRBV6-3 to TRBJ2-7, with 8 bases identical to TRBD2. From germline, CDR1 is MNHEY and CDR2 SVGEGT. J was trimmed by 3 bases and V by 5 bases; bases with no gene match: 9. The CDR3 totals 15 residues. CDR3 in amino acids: CASSDRVAGFYEQYF. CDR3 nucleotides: TGTGCCAGCAGTGATCGAGTAGCGGGGTTCTACGAGCAGTACTTC.

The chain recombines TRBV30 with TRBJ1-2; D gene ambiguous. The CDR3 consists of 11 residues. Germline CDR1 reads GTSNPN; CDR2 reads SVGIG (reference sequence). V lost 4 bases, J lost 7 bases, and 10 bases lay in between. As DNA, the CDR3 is TGTGCCTGGATAGAGGTTTTTGGCTACACCTTC. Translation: CAWIEVFGYTF.

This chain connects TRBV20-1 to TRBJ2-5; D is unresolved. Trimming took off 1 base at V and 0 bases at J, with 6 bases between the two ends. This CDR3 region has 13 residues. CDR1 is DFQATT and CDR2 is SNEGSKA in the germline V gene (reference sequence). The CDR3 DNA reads TGCAGTGCTAGAGCCCTGTACCAAGAGACCCAGTACTTC. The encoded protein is CSARALYQETQYF.

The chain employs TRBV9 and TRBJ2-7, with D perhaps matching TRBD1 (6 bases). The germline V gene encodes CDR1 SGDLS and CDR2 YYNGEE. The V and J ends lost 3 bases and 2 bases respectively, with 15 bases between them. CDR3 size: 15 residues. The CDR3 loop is CASSGATGSAYEQYF. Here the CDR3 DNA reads TGTGCCAGCAGCGGAGCCACAGGGTCAGCCTACGAGCAGTACTTC.

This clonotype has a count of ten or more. The CDR3: CASSPNLAGISSYEQYF. CDR3 coding DNA: TGTGCCAGCAGCCCCAATCTAGCGGGGATCAGCTCCTACGAGCAGTACTTC. The genes are TRBV7-9 and TRBJ2-7; 9 nucleotides match TRBD2. J was trimmed by 0 bases and V by 5 bases; bases with no gene match: 11. There are 17 residues in the CDR3. Germline lookup yields CDR1 SEHNR and CDR2 FQNEAQ (reference sequence). The whole variable domain, remainder taken from reference TRBV7-9 and TRBJ2-7, is DTGVSQNPRHKITKRGQNVTFRCDPISEHNRLYWYRQTLGQGPEFLTYFQNEAQLEKSRLLSDRFSAERPKGSFSTLEIQRTEQGDSAMYLCASSPNLAGISSYEQYFGPGTRLTVT.

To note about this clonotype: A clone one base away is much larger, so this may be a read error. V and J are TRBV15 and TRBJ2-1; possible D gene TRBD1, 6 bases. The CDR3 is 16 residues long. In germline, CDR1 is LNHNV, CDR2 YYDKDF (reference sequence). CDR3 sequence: CATSRWTDDSYNAQFF. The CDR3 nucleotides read TGTGCCACCAGCAGATGGACAGACGACTCCTACAATGCGCAGTTCTTC.